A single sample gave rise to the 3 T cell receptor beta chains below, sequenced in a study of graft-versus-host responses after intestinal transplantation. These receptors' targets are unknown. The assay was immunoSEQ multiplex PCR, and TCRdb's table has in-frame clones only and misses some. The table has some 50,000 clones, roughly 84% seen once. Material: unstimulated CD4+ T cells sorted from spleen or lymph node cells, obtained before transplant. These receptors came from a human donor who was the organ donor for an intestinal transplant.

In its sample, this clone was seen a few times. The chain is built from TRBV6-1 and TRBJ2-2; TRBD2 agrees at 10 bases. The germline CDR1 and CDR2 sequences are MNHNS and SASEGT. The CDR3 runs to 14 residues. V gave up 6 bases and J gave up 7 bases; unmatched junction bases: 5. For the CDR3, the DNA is TGTGCCAGCAGGCTAGCGGGAGCGAGCGGGGAGCTGTTTTTT. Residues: CASRLAGASGELFF.

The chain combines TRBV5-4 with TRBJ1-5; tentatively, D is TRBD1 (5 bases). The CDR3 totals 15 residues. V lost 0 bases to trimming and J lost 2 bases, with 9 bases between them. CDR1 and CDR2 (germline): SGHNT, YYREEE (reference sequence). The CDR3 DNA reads TGTGCCAGCAGCTTGGGACAAGGGGGCAATCAGCCCCAGCATTTT. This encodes CASSLGQGGNQPQHF.

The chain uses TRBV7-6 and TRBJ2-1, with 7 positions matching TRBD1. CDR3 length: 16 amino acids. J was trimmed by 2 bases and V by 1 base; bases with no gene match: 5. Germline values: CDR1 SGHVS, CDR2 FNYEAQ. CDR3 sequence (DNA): TGTGCCAGCAGCTTAGTCCGACAGGGCGCCTACAATGAGCAGTTCTTC. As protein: CASSLVRQGAYNEQFF.